These T cell receptor beta chains were read from a single sample in a study of CD8+CD57+ T cells in acquired aplastic anemia. MiXCR, run by TCRdb on the reads, gives a single entry per CDR3 protein. The sample holds about 420,000 distinct CDR3 sequences, approximately 70% seen once. Sequenced input: sorted CD4+, CD8+, or CD8+CD57+ T cells (not recorded which) from PBMCs. Receptors originate from a human donor in good health, serving as a control. Both conserved end residues are part of each CDR3. D genes are given only for firm matches. Size is omitted from some rows. Given values are once, few, many or a class for expanded clones.

TRBJ2-3,TRBV28,NA,NA,TGTGCCAGCAGTGACAGGGAGGGTAGGCGGACCTATACGCAGTATTTT,CASSDREGRRTYTQYF
TRBJ2-3,TRBV7-2,NA,TRBD2,TGTGCAAGCAGCTTAGTAGGACTAGCGGGGGGGCGTCTAAGTTCAGATACGCAGTATTTT,CASSLVGLAGGRLSSDTQYF
TRBJ1-2,TRBV5-4,few,NA,TGTGCCAGCAGCTTGAAGGGCGGATATGGCTACACCTTC,CASSLKGGYGYTF
TRBJ1-5,TRBV7-2,NA,TRBD1,TGTGCCAGCAGCATAGCGCCAGGGGGCCAAGAGACCCAGCCCCAGCATTTT,CASSIAPGGQETQPQHF
TRBJ1-2,TRBV2,NA,TRBD1,TGTGCCAGCAGTGACCAGGGGGCCAAGTATGGCTACACCTTC,CASSDQGAKYGYTF
TRBJ2-2,TRBV7-9,NA,NA,TGTGCCAGCAACCTCTTCCCTCAGGATGAGCAGTACCTGTTTTTT,CASNLFPQDEQYLFF
TRBJ2-2,TRBV19,NA,TRBD2,TGTGCCAGTAGTAGACTAGCGGGTACCACCGGGGAGCTGTTTTTT,CASSRLAGTTGELFF
TRBJ2-3,TRBV25-1,NA,NA,TGTGCCAGCAGTGCCCTAGCGCGAACGAGTGATTCGCGGTATTTT,CASSALARTSDSRYF
TRBJ1-3,TRBV12-3/TRBV12-4,many,NA,TGTGCCAGCAGTTCGGGGGGATCTTTCTCTGGAAACACCATATATTTT,CASSSGGSFSGNTIYF
TRBJ2-5,TRBV9,NA,TRBD2,TGTGCCACCAGCGTCCGGAGCGGGAAGCCCGAGTCCTTC,CATSVRSGKPESF
TRBJ2-3,TRBV6-1,many,NA,TGTGCCAGCAGTGAAGACTACAGCACAGATACGCAGTATTTT,CASSEDYSTDTQYF
TRBJ2-3,TRBV7-2,NA,NA,TGTGCCAGCAGCTTGGTCAAACACACAGATACGCAGTATTTT,CASSLVKHTDTQYF
TRBJ1-2,TRBV12-3/TRBV12-4,NA,NA,TGTGCCAGCAGTGTAGGGGGGCCCAACTATGGCTACACCTTC,CASSVGGPNYGYTF
TRBJ1-5,TRBV19,NA,NA,TGTGCCAGTAGTATCTCCCAGGGGATTAGCAATCAGCCCCAGCATTTT,CASSISQGISNQPQHF
TRBJ2-4,TRBV12-3/TRBV12-4,NA,NA,TGTGCCAGCGGGGCACACTCAAAAAACATTCAGTACTTC,CASGAHSKNIQYF
TRBJ1-2,TRBV12-3/TRBV12-4,NA,NA,TGTGCCAGCAGCTCACGGCAGGGTTTCTTGGATGGCTACACCTTC,CASSSRQGFLDGYTF
TRBJ1-2,TRBV20-1,NA,NA,TGCAGTGCTAGAGATCCTGTACAGGCCAGTAACTATGGCTACACCTTC,CSARDPVQASNYGYTF
TRBJ2-3,TRBV29-1,many,TRBD2,TGCAGCGTTTCGACTAGCGGCAACACAGATACGCAGTATTTT,CSVSTSGNTDTQYF
TRBJ1-6,TRBV7-9,NA,TRBD1,TGTGCCAGCTTGGGGACAGGGATGGGCTCACCCCTCCACTTT,CASLGTGMGSPLHF
TRBJ1-1,TRBV7-2,NA,NA,TGTGCCAGCAGCTCAGGGCCTATCAACACTGAAGCTTTCTTT,CASSSGPINTEAFF
TRBJ1-1,TRBV20-1,NA,NA,TGCAGTGTTGATAGCGGGCTTCACTCCTTCTTT,CSVDSGLHSFF
TRBJ2-1,TRBV5-6,once,TRBD2,TGTGCCAGCAGCAGGAGTTGGACTAGCGGGGGGATGGGGTTCTTC,CASSRSWTSGGMGFF
TRBJ2-1,TRBV20-1,many,NA,TGCAGTGCTAGACCCCGTTACAATGAGCAGTTCTTC,CSARPRYNEQFF
TRBJ1-5,TRBV19,few,NA,TGTGCCACCTCCTATCTCAATCAGCCCCAGCATTTT,CATSYLNQPQHF
TRBJ2-2,TRBV11-1,NA,NA,TGTGCCAGCAGCTTGTTGTTGGGCTATAACACCGGGGAGCTGTTTTTT,CASSLLLGYNTGELFF
TRBJ2-5,TRBV9,NA,TRBD1,TGTGCCAGCAGCTACGGGGGACAGGGGAATGAAAAACAGTACTTC,CASSYGGQGNEKQYF
TRBJ2-7,TRBV7-2,NA,TRBD1,TGCGCCAGCAGCATGGGGGCACAGGGGGCCTACGAGCAGTACTTC,CASSMGAQGAYEQYF
TRBJ1-6,TRBV5-1,NA,NA,TGCGCCAGCGGGGGACAAGGAGAGACTCAACCCCTCCACTTT,CASGGQGETQPLHF
TRBJ2-7,TRBV7-2,once,TRBD2,TGTGCCAGCAGCGAGGGACTAGCGGGGGACTATGGCTACCAGTACTTC,CASSEGLAGDYGYQYF
TRBJ1-5,TRBV10-3,NA,NA,TGTGCCATCAGTGAGTCCGGTCGGGGAAGCAATCAGCCCCAGCATTTT,CAISESGRGSNQPQHF
TRBJ2-2,TRBV9,NA,TRBD1,TGCGCCAGCAACAGGGGGAAAACCGGGGAGCTGTTTTTT,CASNRGKTGELFF
TRBJ2-1,TRBV7-2,NA,NA,TGTGCCAGCAGCTTAGTGCCGCAGGCTCCTCAAAGCAATGAGCAGTTCTTC,CASSLVPQAPQSNEQFF
TRBJ2-7,TRBV5-1,NA,NA,TGCGCCAGCAGCTTCGACAGGATGTACGAGCAGTACTTC,CASSFDRMYEQYF
TRBJ2-6,TRBV5-4,once,TRBD1,TGTGCCAGCAGCTTCACAGGGGCGGACGAGGTCCTGACTTTC,CASSFTGADEVLTF
TRBJ2-7,TRBV4-2,many,TRBD2,TGTGCCAGCAGCCAAGGAAGGGGTCTAGCGGGGGGCTACGAGCAGTACTTC,CASSQGRGLAGGYEQYF
TRBJ2-3,TRBV29-1,NA,NA,TGCAGCGTTACATCTGGGGGCATCGACGAGCAGTACTTT,CSVTSGGIDEQYF
TRBJ1-2,TRBV10-3,NA,NA,TGTGCCATCAGTGCCCCAGGGGTGGGCTATGGCTACACCTTC,CAISAPGVGYGYTF
TRBJ1-6,TRBV6-2/TRBV6-3,NA,NA,TGTGCCAGCAGTCGGGACGGGGTTAATCCACCCCTCCACTTT,CASSRDGVNPPLHF
TRBJ2-2,TRBV7-2,NA,NA,TGTGCCAGCACCTTAGAAGCCAGTTATAGCGGGGAGCTGTTTTTT,CASTLEASYSGELFF
TRBJ2-1,TRBV20-1,NA,NA,TGCAGTGCTAGAGTTGGGGCAGGGGAAGTAGATGAGCAGTTCTTC,CSARVGAGEVDEQFF
TRBJ1-2,TRBV5-1,NA,NA,TGCGCCAGCAGCTTAGATGGTGGGGCTATCTATGGCTACACCTTC,CASSLDGGAIYGYTF
TRBJ1-2,TRBV11-2,many,NA,TGTGCCAGCAGGTCGGGGCAGGACTATGGCTACACCTTC,CASRSGQDYGYTF
TRBJ1-4,TRBV28,many,NA,TGTGCCAGCAGTTTAGGGGTGAGGGCTAATGAAAAACTGTTTTTT,CASSLGVRANEKLFF
TRBJ2-7,TRBV18,few,TRBD2,TGTGCCAGCTCACCGTTACTAGCGGGGGGCTCCTACGAGCAGTACTTC,CASSPLLAGGSYEQYF